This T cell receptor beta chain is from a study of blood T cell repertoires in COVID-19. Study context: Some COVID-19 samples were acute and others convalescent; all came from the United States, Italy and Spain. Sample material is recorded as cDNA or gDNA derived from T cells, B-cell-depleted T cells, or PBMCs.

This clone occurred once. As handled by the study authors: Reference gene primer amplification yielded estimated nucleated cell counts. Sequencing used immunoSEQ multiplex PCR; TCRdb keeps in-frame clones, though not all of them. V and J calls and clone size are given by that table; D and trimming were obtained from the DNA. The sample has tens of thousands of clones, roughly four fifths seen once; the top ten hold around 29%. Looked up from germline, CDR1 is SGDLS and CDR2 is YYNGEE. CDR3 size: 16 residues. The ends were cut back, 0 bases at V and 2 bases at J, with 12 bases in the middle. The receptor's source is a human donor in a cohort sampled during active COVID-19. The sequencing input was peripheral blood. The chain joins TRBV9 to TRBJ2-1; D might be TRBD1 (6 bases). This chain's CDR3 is CASSVVAQGPYNEQFF. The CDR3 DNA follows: TGTGCCAGCAGCGTAGTCGCCCAGGGGCCCTACAATGAGCAGTTCTTC.